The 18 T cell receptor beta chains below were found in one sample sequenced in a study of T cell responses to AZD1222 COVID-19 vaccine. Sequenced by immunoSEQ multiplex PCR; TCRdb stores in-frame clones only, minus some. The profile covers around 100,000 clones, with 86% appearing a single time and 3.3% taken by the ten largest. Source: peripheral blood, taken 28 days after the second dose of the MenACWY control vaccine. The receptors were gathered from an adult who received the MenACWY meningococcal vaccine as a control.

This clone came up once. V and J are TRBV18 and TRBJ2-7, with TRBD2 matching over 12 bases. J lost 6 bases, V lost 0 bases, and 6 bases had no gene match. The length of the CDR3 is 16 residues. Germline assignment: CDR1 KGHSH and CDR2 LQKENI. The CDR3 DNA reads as TGTGCCAGCTCACCACCTCTAGCGGGGGGGCTCGGCGAGCAGTACTTC. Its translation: CASSPPLAGGLGEQYF.

The DNA of the CDR3 is TGTGCCAGCAGTCCCGGGACAATGGGAGATACGCAGTATTTT. Protein sequence: CASSPGTMGDTQYF. The chain combines TRBV6-6 with TRBJ2-3; a possible D gene is TRBD1 (6 bases). CDR1 MNHNY and CDR2 SVGAGI come from the germline V gene (reference sequence). The CDR3 consists of 14 residues. Trimming pared 5 bases from V and 5 bases from J, leaving 14 bases between.

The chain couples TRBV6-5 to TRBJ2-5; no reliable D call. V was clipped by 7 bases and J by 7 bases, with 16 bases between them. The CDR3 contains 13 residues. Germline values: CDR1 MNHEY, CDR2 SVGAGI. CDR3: CASTQDGEGTQYF. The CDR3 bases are TGTGCCAGCACCCAGGACGGAGAAGGGACCCAGTACTTC.

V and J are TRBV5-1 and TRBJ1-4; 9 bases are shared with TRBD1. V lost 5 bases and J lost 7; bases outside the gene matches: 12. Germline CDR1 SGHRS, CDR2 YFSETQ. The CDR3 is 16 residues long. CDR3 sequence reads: CASRPTDRGGSEKLFF. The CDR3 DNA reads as TGCGCCAGCAGACCAACGGACAGGGGAGGAAGTGAAAAACTGTTTTTT.

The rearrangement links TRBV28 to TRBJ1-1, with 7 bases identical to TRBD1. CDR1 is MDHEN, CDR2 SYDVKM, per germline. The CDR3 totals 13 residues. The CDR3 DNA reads TGTGTCATCAGTCCCCTCGACAGGGCCTTGGCTTTCTTT. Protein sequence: CVISPLDRALAFF.

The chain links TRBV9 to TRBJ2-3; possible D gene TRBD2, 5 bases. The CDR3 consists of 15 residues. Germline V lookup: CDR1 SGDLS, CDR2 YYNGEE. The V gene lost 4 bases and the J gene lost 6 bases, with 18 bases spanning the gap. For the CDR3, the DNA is TGTGCCAGCAGCCCCCGGACTTCCCCGAGGGATACGCAGTATTTT. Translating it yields CASSPRTSPRDTQYF.

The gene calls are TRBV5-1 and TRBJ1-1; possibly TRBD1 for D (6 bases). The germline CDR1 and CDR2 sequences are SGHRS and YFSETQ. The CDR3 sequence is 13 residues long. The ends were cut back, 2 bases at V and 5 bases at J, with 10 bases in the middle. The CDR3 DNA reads TGCGCCAGCAGCTTCTCAGGGGAAACTGAAGCTTTCTTT. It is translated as CASSFSGETEAFF. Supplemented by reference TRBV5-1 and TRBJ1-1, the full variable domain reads KAGVTQTPRYLIKTRGQQVTLSCSPISGHRSVSWYQQTPGQGLQFLFEYFSETQRNKGNFPGRFSGRQFSNSRSEMNVSTLELGDSALYLCASSFSGETEAFFGQGTRLTVV.

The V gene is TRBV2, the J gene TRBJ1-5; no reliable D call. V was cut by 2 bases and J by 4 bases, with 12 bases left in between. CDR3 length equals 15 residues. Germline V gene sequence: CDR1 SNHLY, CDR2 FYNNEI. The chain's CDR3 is CASSERLGINQPQHF. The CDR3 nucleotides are TGTGCCAGCAGTGAAAGGTTAGGGATTAATCAGCCCCAGCATTTT.

The CDR3 DNA sequence: TGCGCCAGCAGTACCGGACAGGGCACAGATACGCAGTATTTT. This codes for CASSTGQGTDTQYF. The chain has TRBV10-1 and TRBJ2-3; 7 nucleotides line up with TRBD1. This CDR3 region has 14 residues. CDR1 WNHNN and CDR2 SYGVQD come from the germline V gene (reference sequence). The J segment lost 1 base and the V segment lost 5 bases, leaving 3 bases of the junction unmatched.

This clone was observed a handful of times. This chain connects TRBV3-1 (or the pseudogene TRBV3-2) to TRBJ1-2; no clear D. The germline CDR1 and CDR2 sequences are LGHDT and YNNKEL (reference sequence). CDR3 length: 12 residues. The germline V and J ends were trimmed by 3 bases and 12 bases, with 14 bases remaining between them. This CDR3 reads CASSQVTGLNTF. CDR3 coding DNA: TGTGCCAGCAGCCAGGTTACGGGGTTGAACACCTTC.

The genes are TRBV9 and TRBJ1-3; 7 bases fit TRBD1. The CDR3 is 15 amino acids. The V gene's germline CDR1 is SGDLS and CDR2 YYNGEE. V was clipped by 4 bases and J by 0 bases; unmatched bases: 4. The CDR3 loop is CASSLRDSSGNTIYF. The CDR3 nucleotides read TGTGCCAGCAGCTTACGGGACAGCTCTGGAAACACCATATATTTT.

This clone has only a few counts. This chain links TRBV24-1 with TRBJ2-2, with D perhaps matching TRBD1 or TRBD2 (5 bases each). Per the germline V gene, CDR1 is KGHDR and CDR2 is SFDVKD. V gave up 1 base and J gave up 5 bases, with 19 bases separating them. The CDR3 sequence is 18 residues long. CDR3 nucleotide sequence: TGTGCCACCAGTGATTTCGTACATCGGCAGGGCGGGACCGGGGAGCTGTTTTTT. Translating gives CATSDFVHRQGGTGELFF.

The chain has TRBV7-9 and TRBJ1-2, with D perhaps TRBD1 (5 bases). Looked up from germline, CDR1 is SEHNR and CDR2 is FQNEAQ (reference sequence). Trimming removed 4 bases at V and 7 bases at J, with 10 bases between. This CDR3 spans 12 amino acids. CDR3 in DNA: TGTGCCAGCAGCTCGAACAGGTTTGGCTACACCTTC. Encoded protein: CASSSNRFGYTF.

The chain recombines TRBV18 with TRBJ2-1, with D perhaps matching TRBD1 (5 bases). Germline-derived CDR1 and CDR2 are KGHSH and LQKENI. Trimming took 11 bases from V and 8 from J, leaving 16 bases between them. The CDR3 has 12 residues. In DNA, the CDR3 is TGTGCCGGCGGACAAGTGGGCGATGAGCAGTTCTTC. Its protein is CAGGQVGDEQFF.

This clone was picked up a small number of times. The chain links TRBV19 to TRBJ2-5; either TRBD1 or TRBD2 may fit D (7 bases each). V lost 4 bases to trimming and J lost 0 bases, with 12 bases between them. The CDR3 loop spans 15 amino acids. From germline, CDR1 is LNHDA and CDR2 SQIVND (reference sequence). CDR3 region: CASSRGGQYQETQYF. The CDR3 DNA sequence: TGTGCCAGTAGTAGGGGGGGACAGTACCAAGAGACCCAGTACTTC.

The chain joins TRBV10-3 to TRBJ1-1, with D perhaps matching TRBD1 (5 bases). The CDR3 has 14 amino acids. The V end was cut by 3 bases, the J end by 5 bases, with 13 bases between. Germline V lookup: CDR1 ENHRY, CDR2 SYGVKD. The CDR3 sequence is CAISERGDWTEAFF. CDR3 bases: TGTGCCATCAGTGAACGGGGGGATTGGACTGAAGCTTTCTTT.

CDR3 nucleotides: TGTGCCAGCAGCTTAGTTGGGTACACTGAAGCTTTCTTT. Protein sequence: CASSLVGYTEAFF. The chain employs TRBV11-2 and TRBJ1-1, with unresolved D. V was cut by 1 base and J by 3 bases, with 6 bases left in between. The length of the CDR3 is 13 residues. Per germline, CDR1 SGHAT and CDR2 FQNNGV.

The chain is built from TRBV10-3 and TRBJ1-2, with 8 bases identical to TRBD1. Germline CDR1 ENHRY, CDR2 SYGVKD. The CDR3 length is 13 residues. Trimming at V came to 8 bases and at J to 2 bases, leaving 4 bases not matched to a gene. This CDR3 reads CAIGRQGNYGYTF. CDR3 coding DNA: TGTGCCATCGGCCGACAGGGGAACTATGGCTACACCTTC.